The following is a TCR beta chain sequence with its context. As handled by the study authors: From reference gene primer amplification, estimates of nucleated cell counts were derived. Only in-frame clones appear in the TCRdb table, and some are missing; sequencing was by immunoSEQ multiplex PCR. The V and J calls and clone size come from that table; D and trimming were worked out from the DNA. The data show some 220,000 clones, with approximately 85% seen just once and more than 4% held by the top ten. The data originate from a study of blood T cell repertoires in COVID-19. As for the study in general: Spain, Italy and the United States supplied samples that represented acute and convalescent COVID-19. From T cells, B-cell-depleted T cells, or PBMCs came the material, which was cDNA or gDNA.

CDR1 is MNHNY, CDR2 SVGAGI, per germline (reference sequence). The CDR3 runs 14 residues. Trimming removed 2 bases from V and 5 bases from J, with 10 bases in between. The receptor's source is a man aged 50 to 60 with acute or convalescent COVID-19. Source material: peripheral blood. The chain couples TRBV6-6 to TRBJ1-5; D ambiguous. The DNA for the CDR3 is TGTGCCAGCAGTTACGGGGAGGAACATCAGCCCCAGCATTTT. It encodes CASSYGEEHQPQHF.